The sample holds many counts of the clone carrying this T cell receptor beta chain. The antigen is unknown. Ahead of thyroid surgery, no patient had received treatment of any kind. Original analysis: Between-group CDR3 differences, defined by clinicopathological status, yielded a distant-metastasis classifier for papillary thyroid cancer. Via MiXCR, TCRdb re-called the PCR reads. The V and J calls here are based on TCRdb, not the publication. The repertoire includes 70,000 or so clones, about 14% of them detected once, and around 7% sits in the top ten. This specimen comes from a study of metastatic and nonmetastatic thyroid tumors. As for the study in general: Peripheral blood and tumor or nodule samples from malignant and benign thyroid patients were compared. Regarding the study as a whole: The reported finding was significantly higher TCR beta diversity in malignant thyroid tumors relative to benign nodules, in blood and tumor.

CDR1 is MDHEN, CDR2 SYDVKM, per germline. CDR3 size: 14 residues. V trimming: 5 bases; J trimming: 4 bases; junction bases outside the gene matches: 5. The source is a male donor with papillary thyroid cancer or a benign thyroid nodule (not recorded which). Some clones in this sample may be carry-over from other donors' samples. Sequenced: blood. The genes are TRBV28 and TRBJ2-5; 9 nucleotides align to TRBD1. CDR3 nucleotides: TGTGCCAGCAGTCCCGGGACAGGGATAGAGACCCAGTACTTC. Translated, it gives CASSPGTGIETQYF.